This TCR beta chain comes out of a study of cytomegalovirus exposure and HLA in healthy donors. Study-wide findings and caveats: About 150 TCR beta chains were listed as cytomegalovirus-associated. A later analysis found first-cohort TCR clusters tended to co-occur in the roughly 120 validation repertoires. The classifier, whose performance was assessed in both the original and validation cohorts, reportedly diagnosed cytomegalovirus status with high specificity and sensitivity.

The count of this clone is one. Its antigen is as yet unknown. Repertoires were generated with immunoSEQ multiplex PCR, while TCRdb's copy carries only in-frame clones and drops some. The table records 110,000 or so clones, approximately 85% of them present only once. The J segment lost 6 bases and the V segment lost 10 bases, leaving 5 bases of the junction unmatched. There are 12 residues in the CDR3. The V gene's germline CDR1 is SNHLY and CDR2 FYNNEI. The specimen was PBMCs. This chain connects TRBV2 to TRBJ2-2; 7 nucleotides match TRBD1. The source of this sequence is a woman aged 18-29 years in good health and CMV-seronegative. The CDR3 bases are TGTGCCATCCAGGGGGATGCCGGGGAGCTGTTTTTT. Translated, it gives CAIQGDAGELFF.